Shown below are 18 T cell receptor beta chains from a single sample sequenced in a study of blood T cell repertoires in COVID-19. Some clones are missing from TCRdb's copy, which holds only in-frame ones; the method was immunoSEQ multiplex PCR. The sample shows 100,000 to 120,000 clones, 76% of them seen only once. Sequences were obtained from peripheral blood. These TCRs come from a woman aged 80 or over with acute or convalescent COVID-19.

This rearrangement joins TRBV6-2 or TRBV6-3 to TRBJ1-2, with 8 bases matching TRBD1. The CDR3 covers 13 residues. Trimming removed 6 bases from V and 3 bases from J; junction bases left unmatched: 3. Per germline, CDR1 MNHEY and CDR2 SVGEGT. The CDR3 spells CASSPGQDYGYTF. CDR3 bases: TGTGCCAGCAGCCCGGGACAGGACTATGGCTACACCTTC.

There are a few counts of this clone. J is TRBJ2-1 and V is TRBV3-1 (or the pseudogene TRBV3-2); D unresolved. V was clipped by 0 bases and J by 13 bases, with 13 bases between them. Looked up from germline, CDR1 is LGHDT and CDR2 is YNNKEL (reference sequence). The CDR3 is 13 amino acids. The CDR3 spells CASSQDGVPIQFF. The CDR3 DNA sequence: TGTGCCAGCAGCCAAGACGGAGTCCCAATCCAGTTCTTC.

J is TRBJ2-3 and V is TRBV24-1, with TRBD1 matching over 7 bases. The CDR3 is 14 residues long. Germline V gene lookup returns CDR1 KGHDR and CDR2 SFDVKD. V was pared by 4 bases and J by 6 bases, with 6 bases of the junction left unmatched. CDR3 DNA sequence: TGTGCCACCAGTGACCCGGACAGGTCTGATACGCAGTATTTT. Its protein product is CATSDPDRSDTQYF.

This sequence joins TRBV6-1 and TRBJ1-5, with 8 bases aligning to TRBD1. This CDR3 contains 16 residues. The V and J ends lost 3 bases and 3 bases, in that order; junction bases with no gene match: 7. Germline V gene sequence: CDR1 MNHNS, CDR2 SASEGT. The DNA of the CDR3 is TGTGCCAGCAGTGATCACAGGGGGACCGCCAATCAGCCCCAGCATTTT. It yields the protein CASSDHRGTANQPQHF.

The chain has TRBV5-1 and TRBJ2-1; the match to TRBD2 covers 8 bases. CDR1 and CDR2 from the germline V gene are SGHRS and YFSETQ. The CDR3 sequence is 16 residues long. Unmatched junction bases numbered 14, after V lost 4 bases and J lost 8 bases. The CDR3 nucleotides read TGCGCCAGCAGCGACAAAGCCCGGGGGGGATTGGATGAGCAGTTCTTC. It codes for CASSDKARGGLDEQFF.

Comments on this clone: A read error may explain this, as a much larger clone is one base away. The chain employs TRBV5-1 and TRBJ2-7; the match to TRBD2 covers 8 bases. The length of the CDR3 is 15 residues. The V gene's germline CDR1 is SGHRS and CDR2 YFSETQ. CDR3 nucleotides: TGCGCCCGCAGCGGCGGGGGGACAAAGGTCTACGAGCAGTACTTC. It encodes CARSGGGTKVYEQYF. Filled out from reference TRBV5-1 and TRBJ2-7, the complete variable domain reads KAGVTQTPRYLIKTRGQQVTLSCSPISGHRSVSWYQQTPGQGLQFLFEYFSETQRNKGNFPGRFSGRQFSNSRSEMNVSTLELGDSALYLCARSGGGTKVYEQYFGPGTRLTVT.

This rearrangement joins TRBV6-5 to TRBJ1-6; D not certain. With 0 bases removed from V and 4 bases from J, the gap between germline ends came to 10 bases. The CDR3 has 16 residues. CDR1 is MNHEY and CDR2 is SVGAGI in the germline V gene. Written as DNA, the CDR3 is TGTGCCAGCAGTTACTCCGGTTTCACTTATAATTCACCCCTCCACTTT. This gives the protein CASSYSGFTYNSPLHF.

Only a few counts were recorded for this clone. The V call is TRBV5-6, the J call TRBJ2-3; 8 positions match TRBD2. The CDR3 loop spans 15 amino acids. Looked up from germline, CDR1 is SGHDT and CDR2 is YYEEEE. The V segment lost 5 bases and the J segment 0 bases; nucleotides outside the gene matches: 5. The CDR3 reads CASSKSGGSTDTQYF. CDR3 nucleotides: TGTGCCAGCAGTAAGAGCGGGGGCAGCACAGATACGCAGTATTTT. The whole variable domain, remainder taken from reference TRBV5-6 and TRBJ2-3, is DAGVTQSPTHLIKTRGQQVTLRCSPKSGHDTVSWYQQALGQGPQFIFQYYEEEERQRGNFPDRFSGHQFPNYSSELNVNALLLGDSALYLCASSKSGGSTDTQYFGPGTRLTVL.

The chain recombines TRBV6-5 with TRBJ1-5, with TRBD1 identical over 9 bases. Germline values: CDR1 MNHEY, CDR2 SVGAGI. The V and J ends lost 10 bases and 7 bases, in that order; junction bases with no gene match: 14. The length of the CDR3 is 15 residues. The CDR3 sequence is CATASLQGARQPQHF. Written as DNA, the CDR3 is TGTGCCACCGCATCCTTACAGGGGGCTAGGCAGCCCCAGCATTTT.

This chain's CDR3 is CASSSAGQSGNTIYF. For the CDR3, the DNA is TGCGCCAGCAGCTCCGCAGGGCAGTCTGGAAACACCATATATTTT. This chain joins TRBV5-1 and TRBJ1-3, with a possible D match to TRBD1 (5 bases). This CDR3 is 15 amino acids long. The germline CDR1 and CDR2 sequences are SGHRS and YFSETQ. Between the trimmed V and J ends, which lost 3 bases and 1 base, there was a span of 11 bases.

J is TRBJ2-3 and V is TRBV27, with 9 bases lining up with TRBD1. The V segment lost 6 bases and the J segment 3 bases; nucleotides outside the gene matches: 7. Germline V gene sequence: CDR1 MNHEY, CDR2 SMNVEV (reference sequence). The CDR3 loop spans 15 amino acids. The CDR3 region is CASRPDRGRTDTQYF. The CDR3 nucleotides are TGTGCCAGCAGACCGGACAGGGGTAGGACAGATACGCAGTATTTT.

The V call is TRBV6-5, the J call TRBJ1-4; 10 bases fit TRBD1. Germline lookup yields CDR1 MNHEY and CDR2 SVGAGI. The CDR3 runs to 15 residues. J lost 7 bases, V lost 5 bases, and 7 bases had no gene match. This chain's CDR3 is CASSRRDRGGEKLFF. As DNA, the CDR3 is TGTGCCAGCAGTCGCCGGGACAGGGGAGGTGAAAAACTGTTTTTT.

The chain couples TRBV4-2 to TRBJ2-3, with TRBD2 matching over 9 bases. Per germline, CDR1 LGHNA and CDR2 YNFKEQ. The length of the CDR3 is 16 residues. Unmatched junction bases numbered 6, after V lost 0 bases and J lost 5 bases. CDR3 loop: CASSQEVTSGLDTQYF. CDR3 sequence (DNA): TGTGCCAGCAGCCAAGAAGTGACTAGCGGACTAGATACGCAGTATTTT.

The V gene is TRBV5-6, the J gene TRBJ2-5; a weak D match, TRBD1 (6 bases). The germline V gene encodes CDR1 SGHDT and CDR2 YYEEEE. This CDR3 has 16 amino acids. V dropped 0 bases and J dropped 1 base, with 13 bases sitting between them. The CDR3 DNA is TGTGCCAGCAGCTTGGTTCAGGGGTCCGTCCAAGAGACCCAGTACTTC. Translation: CASSLVQGSVQETQYF.

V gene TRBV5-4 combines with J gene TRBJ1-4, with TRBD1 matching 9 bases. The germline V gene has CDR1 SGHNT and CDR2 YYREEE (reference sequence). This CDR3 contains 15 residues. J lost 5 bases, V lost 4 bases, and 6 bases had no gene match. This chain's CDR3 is CASSAYRGLNEKLFF. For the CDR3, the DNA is TGTGCCAGCAGCGCCTACAGGGGGCTGAATGAAAAACTGTTTTTT.

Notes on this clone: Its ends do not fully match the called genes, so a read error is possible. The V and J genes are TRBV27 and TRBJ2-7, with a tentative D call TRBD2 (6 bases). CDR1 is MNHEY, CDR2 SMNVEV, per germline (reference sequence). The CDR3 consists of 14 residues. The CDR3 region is CASSRSWDSHEQYF. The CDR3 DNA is TGTGCCAGCAGTAGGTCTTGGGACTCCCACGAGCAGTACTTC.

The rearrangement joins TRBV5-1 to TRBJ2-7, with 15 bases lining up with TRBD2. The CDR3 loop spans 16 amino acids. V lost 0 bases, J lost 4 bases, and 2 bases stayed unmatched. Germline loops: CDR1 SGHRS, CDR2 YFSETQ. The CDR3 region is CASSLGGLAGGYEQYF. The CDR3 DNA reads TGCGCCAGCAGCTTGGGGGGACTAGCGGGAGGATACGAGCAGTACTTC.

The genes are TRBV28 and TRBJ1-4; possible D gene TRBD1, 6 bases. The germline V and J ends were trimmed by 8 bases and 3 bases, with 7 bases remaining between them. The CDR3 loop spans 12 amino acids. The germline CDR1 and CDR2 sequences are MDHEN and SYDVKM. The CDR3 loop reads CASGGPNEKLFF. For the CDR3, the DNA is TGTGCCAGCGGGGGCCCTAATGAAAAACTGTTTTTT.